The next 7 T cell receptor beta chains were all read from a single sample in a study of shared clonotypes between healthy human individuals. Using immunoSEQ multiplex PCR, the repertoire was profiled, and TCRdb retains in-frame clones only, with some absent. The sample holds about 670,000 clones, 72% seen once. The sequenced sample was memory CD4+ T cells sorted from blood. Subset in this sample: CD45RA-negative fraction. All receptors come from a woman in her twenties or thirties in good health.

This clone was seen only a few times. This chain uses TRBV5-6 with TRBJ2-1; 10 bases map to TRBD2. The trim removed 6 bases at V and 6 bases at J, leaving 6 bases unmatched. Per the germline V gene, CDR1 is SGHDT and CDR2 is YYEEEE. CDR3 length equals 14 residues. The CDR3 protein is CASTPSSGSNEQFF. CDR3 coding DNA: TGTGCCAGCACCCCATCTAGCGGGAGCAATGAGCAGTTCTTC.

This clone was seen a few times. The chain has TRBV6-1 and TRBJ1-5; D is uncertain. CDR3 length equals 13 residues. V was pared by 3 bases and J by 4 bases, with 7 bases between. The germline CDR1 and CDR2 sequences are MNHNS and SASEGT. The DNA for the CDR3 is TGTGCCAGCAGTGAGTTGAGGAATCAGCCCCAGCATTTT. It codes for CASSELRNQPQHF.

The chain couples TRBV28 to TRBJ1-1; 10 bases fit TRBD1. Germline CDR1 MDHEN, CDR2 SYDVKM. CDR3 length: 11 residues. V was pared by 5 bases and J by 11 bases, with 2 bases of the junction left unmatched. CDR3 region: CASSQDRGAFF. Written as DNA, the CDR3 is TGTGCCAGCAGTCAGGACAGGGGGGCTTTCTTT.

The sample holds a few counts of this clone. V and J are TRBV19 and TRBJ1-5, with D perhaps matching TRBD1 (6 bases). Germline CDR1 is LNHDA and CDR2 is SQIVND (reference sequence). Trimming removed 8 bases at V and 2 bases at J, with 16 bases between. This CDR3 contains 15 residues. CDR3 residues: CASDRGGPGNQPQHF. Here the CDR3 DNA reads TGTGCCAGTGATCGGGGGGGGCCTGGCAATCAGCCCCAGCATTTT. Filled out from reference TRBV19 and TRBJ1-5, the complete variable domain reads DGGITQSPKYLFRKEGQNVTLSCEQNLNHDAMYWYRQDPGQGLRLIYYSQIVNDFQKGDIAEGYSVSREKKESFPLTVTSAQKNPTAFYLCASDRGGPGNQPQHFGDGTRLSIL.

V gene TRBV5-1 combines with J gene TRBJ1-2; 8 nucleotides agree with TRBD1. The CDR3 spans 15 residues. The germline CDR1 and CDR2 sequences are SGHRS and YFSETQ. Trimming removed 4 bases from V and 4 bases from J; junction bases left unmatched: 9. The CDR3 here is CASSGGQGLSYGYTF. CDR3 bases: TGCGCCAGCAGCGGCGGACAGGGTTTAAGCTATGGCTACACCTTC.

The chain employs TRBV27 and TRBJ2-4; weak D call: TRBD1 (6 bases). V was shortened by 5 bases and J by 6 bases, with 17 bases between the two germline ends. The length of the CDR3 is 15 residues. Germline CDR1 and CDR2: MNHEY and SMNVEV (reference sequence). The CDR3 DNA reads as TGTGCCAGCAGTCCAGGGGTCTTGGTGCGAAACATTCAGTACTTC. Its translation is CASSPGVLVRNIQYF.

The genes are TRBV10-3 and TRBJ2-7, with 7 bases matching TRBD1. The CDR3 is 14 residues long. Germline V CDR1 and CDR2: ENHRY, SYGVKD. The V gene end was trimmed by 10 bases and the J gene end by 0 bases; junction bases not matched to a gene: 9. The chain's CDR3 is CATSGTAYSYEQYF. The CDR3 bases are TGTGCCACTTCCGGGACAGCTTACTCCTACGAGCAGTACTTC.